These 5 T cell receptor beta chains share one sample of origin, sequenced in a study of shared clonotypes between healthy human individuals. Clones were sequenced by immunoSEQ multiplex PCR, and TCRdb holds only the in-frame ones, with some missing. Here the sample spans 2 million to 3 million clones, 93% being singletons. Material: naive CD4+ T cells from PBMCs. Regarding subset: CD45RA+ positively selected. The receptors originated from a man younger than 35 in good health. Some clones in this sample may be carry-over from other donors' samples.

The gene calls are TRBV7-2 and TRBJ1-1; D possibly corresponds to TRBD1 (6 bases). Deletions cut 5 bases from V and 6 bases from J, with 16 bases between. Germline-derived CDR1 and CDR2 are SGHTA and FQGNSA. The CDR3 has 14 amino acids. In nucleotides, the CDR3 is TGTGCCAGCAGCCCTGCCGGGACATTAGCTGAAGCTTTCTTT. Its translation: CASSPAGTLAEAFF.

CDR3 coding DNA: TGTGCCACCAGCAGAGATTTAGGGGGCAACTACAATGAGCAGTTCTTC. Translating it yields CATSRDLGGNYNEQFF. The chain carries TRBV15 and TRBJ2-1; 7 nucleotides match TRBD1. In germline, CDR1 is LNHNV, CDR2 YYDKDF (reference sequence). The junction had 5 bases not matched to a gene; V was cut back by 0 bases and J by 3 bases. The CDR3 is made up of 16 amino acids.

V and J are TRBV5-5 and TRBJ1-4; no definite D call. V gave up 3 bases and J gave up 7 bases, with 10 bases separating them. Germline CDR1 SGHKS, CDR2 YYEKEE (reference sequence). The CDR3 sequence is 13 residues long. The CDR3 protein is CASSWPEGEKLFF. The CDR3 coding sequence is TGTGCCAGCAGCTGGCCCGAGGGTGAAAAACTGTTTTTT.

The rearrangement joins TRBV19 to TRBJ1-2; a weak D match, TRBD1 (6 bases). The CDR3 totals 13 residues. Germline CDR1 reads LNHDA; CDR2 reads SQIVND (reference sequence). V was cut by 3 bases and J by 7 bases, with 12 bases left in between. This CDR3 is CASSITGSRGYTF. The CDR3, as DNA: TGTGCCAGTAGTATTACAGGGTCGCGTGGCTACACCTTC. The variable domain in full, completed from reference TRBV19 and TRBJ1-2, reads DGGITQSPKYLFRKEGQNVTLSCEQNLNHDAMYWYRQDPGQGLRLIYYSQIVNDFQKGDIAEGYSVSREKKESFPLTVTSAQKNPTAFYLCASSITGSRGYTFGSGTRLTVV.

The V gene is TRBV4-2, the J gene TRBJ2-4, with 13 bases identical to TRBD2. Germline V gives CDR1 LGHNA, CDR2 YNFKEQ. J lost 5 bases, V lost 4 bases, and 5 bases had no gene match. The CDR3 length is 16 residues. CDR3 sequence: CASSRELAGGQNIQYF. The CDR3 nucleotides are TGTGCCAGCAGCCGCGAACTAGCGGGAGGGCAAAACATTCAGTACTTC.